This T cell receptor (beta chain) came from a study of human T cells and chemical hapten exposure. Each CDR3 protein gets one entry after TCRdb re-called the 5' RACE reads with MiXCR. The sample shows 110,000 or so distinct CDR3 sequences, approximately 20% of them seen only once. This clonotype was counted ten times or more. It was from unfractionated whole blood that total RNA was extracted. The V gene lost 6 bases and the J gene lost 8 bases, with 13 bases spanning the gap. This CDR3 region has 12 residues. Germline V gene sequence: CDR1 LGHDT, CDR2 YNNKEL (reference sequence). This clonotype was sampled from a human donor in good health. This sequence joins TRBV3-1 and TRBJ1-2; no clear D gene. The CDR3 sequence: CASSLTVGGYTF. In nucleotides, the CDR3 is TGTGCCAGCAGTCTTACAGTCGGCGGCTACACCTTC.